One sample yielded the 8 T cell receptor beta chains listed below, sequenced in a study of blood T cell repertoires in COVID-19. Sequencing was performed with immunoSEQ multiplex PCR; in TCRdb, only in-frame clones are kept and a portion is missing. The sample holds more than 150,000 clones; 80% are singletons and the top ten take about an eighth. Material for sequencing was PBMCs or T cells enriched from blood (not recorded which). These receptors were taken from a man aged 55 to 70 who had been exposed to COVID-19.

The CDR3: CASSEMKGRVRGGVYNEQFF. The CDR3 DNA follows: TGTGCCAGCAGTGAGATGAAGGGGCGGGTTCGAGGGGGTGTCTACAATGAGCAGTTCTTC. The J gene is TRBJ2-1, the V gene TRBV6-1; the D gene is possibly TRBD1 (6 bases). Germline-derived CDR1 and CDR2 are MNHNS and SASEGT. The CDR3 has 20 residues. Between the trimmed V and J ends, which lost 3 bases and 3 bases, there was a span of 27 bases.

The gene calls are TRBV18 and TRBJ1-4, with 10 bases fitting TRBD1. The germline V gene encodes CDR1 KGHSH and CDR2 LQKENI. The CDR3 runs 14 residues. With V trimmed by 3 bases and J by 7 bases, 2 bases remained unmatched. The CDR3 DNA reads TGTGCCAGCTCACCGGACAGGGGGACTGAAAAACTGTTTTTT. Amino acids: CASSPDRGTEKLFF.

DNA of the CDR3: TGTGCCAGCAGTTTAGGCGGCCGGGGGGCCGGAAACACCATATATTTT. Translation gives CASSLGGRGAGNTIYF. The chain is built from TRBV28 and TRBJ1-3, with a possible D match to TRBD1 (6 bases). V lost 2 bases, J lost 4 bases, and 15 bases lay in between. The CDR3 runs 16 residues. CDR1 MDHEN and CDR2 SYDVKM come from the germline V gene.

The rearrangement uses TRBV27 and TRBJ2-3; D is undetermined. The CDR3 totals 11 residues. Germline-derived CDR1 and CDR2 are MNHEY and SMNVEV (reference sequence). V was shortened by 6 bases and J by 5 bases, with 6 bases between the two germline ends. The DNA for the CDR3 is TGTGCCAGCAGGGTACTAGATACGCAGTATTTT. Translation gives CASRVLDTQYF.

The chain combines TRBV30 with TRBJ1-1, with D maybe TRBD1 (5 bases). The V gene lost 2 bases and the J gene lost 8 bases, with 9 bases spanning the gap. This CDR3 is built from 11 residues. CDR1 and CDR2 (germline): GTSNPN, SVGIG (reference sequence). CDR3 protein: CAWSTRTEAFF. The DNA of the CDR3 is TGTGCCTGGAGTACAAGGACAGAAGCTTTCTTT.

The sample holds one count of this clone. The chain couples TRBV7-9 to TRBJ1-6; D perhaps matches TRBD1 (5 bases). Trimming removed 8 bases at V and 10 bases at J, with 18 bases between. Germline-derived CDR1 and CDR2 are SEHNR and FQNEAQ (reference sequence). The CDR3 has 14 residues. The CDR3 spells CASRGDSTQSPLHF. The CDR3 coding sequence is TGTGCCAGCCGTGGGGACTCAACCCAATCACCCCTCCACTTT.

The CDR3 spells CASSEYQGAKNSPLHF. The CDR3 nucleotides are TGTGCCAGCAGTGAATATCAAGGGGCCAAGAATTCACCCCTCCACTTT. The rearrangement joins TRBV25-1 to TRBJ1-6, with D tentatively TRBD1 (5 bases). Germline V gene sequence: CDR1 MGHDK, CDR2 SYGVNS. The CDR3 is made up of 16 amino acids. V lost 0 bases to trimming and J lost 7 bases, with 13 bases between them. Full variable domain (rest looked up from reference TRBV25-1 and TRBJ1-6): EADIYQTPRYLVIGTGKKITLECSQTMGHDKMYWYQQDPGMELHLIHYSYGVNSTEKGDLSSESTVSRIRTEHFPLTLESARPSHTSQYLCASSEYQGAKNSPLHFGNGTRLTVT.

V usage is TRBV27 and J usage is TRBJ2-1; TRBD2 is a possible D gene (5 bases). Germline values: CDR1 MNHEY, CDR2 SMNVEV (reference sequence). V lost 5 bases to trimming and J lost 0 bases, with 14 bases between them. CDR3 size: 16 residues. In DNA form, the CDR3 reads TGTGCCAGCAGTCCCCCCGACTACCGCTCCTACAATGAGCAGTTCTTC. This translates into CASSPPDYRSYNEQFF.